Listed below are T cell receptor beta chains from one sample, sequenced in a study of blood T cell repertoires in COVID-19. Repertoires were generated with immunoSEQ multiplex PCR, while TCRdb's copy carries only in-frame clones and drops some. This sample has fewer than 300,000 clones, with around nine tenths found just once. Sample: peripheral blood. All receptors come from a middle-aged woman who had recovered from COVID-19. CDR3s include the opening cysteine and the closing phenylalanine or tryptophan. Each record gives: J gene, V gene, D gene, clone size, CDR3 protein, CDR3 DNA. The D gene is left open where the match is weak. Only some rows state a clone size, as once, few, many or a class for expanded clones.

>TRBJ2-5|TRBV18|TRBD1|.
CASSPGQVGETQYF
TGTGCCAGCTCACCAGGACAGGTCGGGGAGACCCAGTACTTC
>TRBJ2-1|TRBV7-6|TRBD1|.
CASSLETGGLSNEQFF
TGTGCCAGCAGCTTAGAGACAGGGGGACTTTCCAATGAGCAGTTCTTC
>TRBJ2-6|TRBV7-9|.|.
CASSPQGGGSGANVLTF
TGTGCCAGCAGCCCACAGGGCGGGGGCTCTGGGGCCAACGTCCTGACTTTC
>TRBJ1-2|TRBV28|.|.
CASSHDSGPLNYGYTF
TGTGCCAGCAGCCACGATAGCGGCCCCCTTAACTATGGCTACACCTTC
>TRBJ2-1|TRBV27|TRBD2|.
CASSLRAGLAGGPQGNEQFF
TGTGCCAGCAGTTTAAGGGCGGGACTAGCGGGAGGCCCACAGGGCAATGAGCAGTTCTTC
>TRBJ2-2|TRBV4-1|.|.
CASSQPPGELFF
TGCGCCAGCAGCCAACCCCCGGGGGAGCTGTTTTTT
>TRBJ2-3|TRBV11-2|TRBD1|once
CASSYDRARDTQYF
TGTGCCAGCAGCTACGACAGGGCTCGAGATACGCAGTATTTT
>TRBJ2-2|TRBV15|TRBD1|.
CATRQGVTGELFF
TGTGCCACCAGGCAGGGGGTCACCGGGGAGCTGTTTTTT
>TRBJ1-5|TRBV4-1|.|.
CASRQGNQPQHF
TGCGCCAGCCGGCAGGGGAATCAGCCCCAGCATTTT
>TRBJ2-5|TRBV7-2|TRBD1|.
CASSPVGQAVGTQYF
TGTGCCAGCAGCCCAGTAGGACAGGCCGTGGGGACCCAGTACTTC
>TRBJ2-7|TRBV6-2/TRBV6-3|TRBD2|.
CASSHWGGEQYF
TGTGCCAGCAGCCACTGGGGGGGCGAGCAGTACTTC
>TRBJ2-7|TRBV6-2/TRBV6-3|.|.
CASSYPAGGRAYEQYF
TGTGCCAGCAGTTACCCAGCCGGCGGGCGGGCCTACGAGCAGTACTTC
>TRBJ2-7|TRBV4-3|TRBD1|few
CASSQGTGGVYEQYF
TGCGCCAGCAGCCAGGGGACAGGGGGGGTCTACGAGCAGTACTTC
>TRBJ1-6|TRBV7-2|.|.
CASSLLRVGPPLHF
TGTGCCAGCAGCCTTCTGCGGGTGGGTCCACCCCTCCACTTT
>TRBJ1-2|TRBV28|.|.
CASTEGVGGYTF
TGTGCCAGCACCGAGGGGGTCGGGGGCTACACCTTC
>TRBJ2-7|TRBV18|.|.
CASSPVRDSSYEQYF
TGTGCCAGCTCACCGGTCCGGGATTCTTCCTACGAGCAGTACTTC
>TRBJ2-5|TRBV7-3|TRBD2|.
CASSLTGAWSGGETQYF
TGTGCCAGCAGCTTAACTGGCGCCTGGTCGGGGGGAGAGACCCAGTACTTC
>TRBJ2-7|TRBV14|TRBD2|.
CASSQDSGRGYEQYF
TGTGCCAGCAGCCAAGATAGCGGGAGGGGCTACGAGCAGTACTTC
>TRBJ1-3|TRBV7-9|.|.
CASSLAGSSGNTIYF
TGTGCCAGCAGCTTAGCGGGCAGCTCTGGAAACACCATATATTTT
>TRBJ2-7|TRBV5-4|.|.
CASSSEPGGAYEQYF
TGTGCCAGCAGCTCTGAACCCGGCGGGGCCTACGAGCAGTACTTC
>TRBJ2-2|TRBV9|TRBD2|.
CASSAWTSEGAGELFF
TGTGCCAGCAGCGCCTGGACTAGCGAGGGGGCCGGGGAGCTGTTTTTT
>TRBJ2-1|TRBV5-1|TRBD2|.
CASSLETTSGPYNEQFF
TGCGCCAGCAGCTTGGAGACGACTAGCGGGCCCTACAATGAGCAGTTCTTC
>TRBJ2-2|TRBV28|TRBD1|.
CASSYRGLGTGELFF
TGTGCCAGCAGCTACAGGGGGCTCGGCACCGGGGAGCTGTTTTTT
>TRBJ2-3|TRBV5-1|TRBD1|.
CASSLIGTGAPDTQYF
TGCGCCAGCAGCTTGATCGGGACAGGCGCCCCAGATACGCAGTATTTT
>TRBJ2-2|TRBV3-1/TRBV3-2|TRBD1|.
CASSTTGTENTGELFF
TGTGCCAGCAGCACCACCGGGACAGAGAACACCGGGGAGCTGTTTTTT
>TRBJ2-1|TRBV4-2|TRBD2|.
CASSQWRGGLAAPYLYNEQFF
TGTGCCAGCAGCCAATGGAGGGGGGGACTAGCGGCCCCCTACCTCTACAATGAGCAGTTCTTC
>TRBJ1-1|TRBV5-1|TRBD1|.
CASSQGQANTEAFF
TGCGCCAGCAGCCAGGGACAGGCGAACACTGAAGCTTTCTTT
>TRBJ2-1|TRBV30|TRBD2|.
CAWSGVGLAGAGYNEQFF
TGTGCCTGGAGTGGGGTGGGACTAGCGGGAGCGGGATACAATGAGCAGTTCTTC
>TRBJ2-5|TRBV29-1|TRBD2|.
CSVEGQAGEAQYF
TGCAGCGTTGAAGGGCAGGCGGGGGAGGCCCAGTACTTC
>TRBJ1-1|TRBV15|TRBD1|.
CATSRDRTGMVGAFF
TGTGCCACCAGCAGAGATCGGACAGGGATGGTGGGGGCTTTCTTT
>TRBJ2-5|TRBV7-2|.|.
CASSRDFAGGTQYF
TGTGCCAGCAGCCGGGACTTTGCGGGTGGGACCCAGTACTTC
>TRBJ2-5|TRBV6-6|TRBD2|.
CASKRGGSETQYF
TGTGCCAGCAAGCGGGGGGGCTCGGAGACCCAGTACTTC
>TRBJ1-1|TRBV7-2|.|.
CASSRRTVVNTEAFF
TGTGCCAGCAGCCGCCGGACAGTCGTAAACACTGAAGCTTTCTTT
>TRBJ2-5|TRBV5-5|.|.
CASRPGGAGPLGTQYF
TGTGCCAGCAGACCGGGCGGGGCGGGGCCGCTTGGGACCCAGTACTTC
>TRBJ2-1|TRBV19|TRBD2|.
CASSIDPRVGGRYNEQFF
TGTGCCAGTAGTATAGACCCCCGGGTGGGCGGGAGATACAATGAGCAGTTCTTC
>TRBJ2-7|TRBV11-3|TRBD2|.
CASSTRTSGRDEQYF
TGTGCCAGCAGCACACGGACTAGCGGGAGGGACGAGCAGTACTTC
>TRBJ2-7|TRBV11-2|.|.
CASSLAGFQAYEQYF
TGTGCCAGCAGCTTAGCGGGGTTCCAGGCCTACGAGCAGTACTTC
>TRBJ1-1|TRBV30|.|.
CAWSGGLTEAFF
TGTGCCTGGAGCGGGGGGCTCACTGAAGCTTTCTTT
>TRBJ2-1|TRBV2|TRBD2|.
CASVGRELDAEQFF
TGTGCCAGCGTGGGGCGGGAGTTGGACGCTGAGCAGTTCTTC
>TRBJ2-1|TRBV7-8|.|.
CASSLIGGVGRAGEQFF
TGTGCCAGCAGCTTAATCGGGGGAGTTGGCAGAGCGGGTGAGCAGTTCTTC
>TRBJ1-6|TRBV30|.|.
CAWEGGDNSPLHF
TGTGCCTGGGAAGGGGGGGATAATTCACCCCTCCACTTT
>TRBJ2-3|TRBV5-4|.|.
CASRRLGRTDTQYF
TGTGCCAGCAGACGACTAGGCCGCACAGATACGCAGTATTTT
>TRBJ2-1|TRBV12-3/TRBV12-4|TRBD2|.
CASRGLNNEQFF
TGTGCCAGCAGGGGACTAAACAATGAGCAGTTCTTC
>TRBJ2-5|TRBV24-1|TRBD2|.
CATSDLRGGGAQETQYF
TGTGCCACCAGTGATTTGCGGGGGGGCGGAGCACAAGAGACCCAGTACTTC
>TRBJ2-7|TRBV7-2|TRBD1|few
CASTDRFYEQYF
TGTGCCAGCACGGACAGGTTCTACGAGCAGTACTTC
>TRBJ2-4|TRBV29-1|TRBD2|.
CSVDGLAGVQYF
TGCAGCGTTGATGGGCTAGCGGGAGTTCAGTACTTC
>TRBJ1-6|TRBV15|TRBD1|.
CATSSLGFGTAYNSPLHF
TGTGCCACCAGCAGTCTGGGTTTCGGGACAGCCTATAATTCACCCCTCCACTTT
>TRBJ1-1|TRBV21-1|.|.
CASSKARAAGAFF
TGTGCCAGCAGCAAAGCGCGGGCGGCGGGGGCTTTCTTT
>TRBJ1-1|TRBV29-1|TRBD1|.
CSATLARGLSEAFF
TGCAGCGCCACACTGGCCAGGGGGCTAAGTGAAGCTTTCTTT
>TRBJ1-1|TRBV5-1|TRBD1|.
CASSLGTVNTEAFF
TGCGCCAGCAGCTTAGGGACAGTGAACACTGAAGCTTTCTTT
>TRBJ2-5|TRBV9|TRBD1|.
CASSGTGGKGETQYF
TGTGCCAGCAGCGGGACAGGGGGGAAGGGTGAGACCCAGTACTTC
>TRBJ2-1|TRBV11-3|TRBD1|.
CASSLDRQGVREQFF
TGTGCCAGCAGCTTAGACCGGCAGGGGGTTAGGGAGCAGTTCTTC
>TRBJ1-1|TRBV18|TRBD1|.
CASSPGRGLGEAFF
TGTGCCAGCTCACCAGGCAGGGGGCTTGGTGAAGCTTTCTTT